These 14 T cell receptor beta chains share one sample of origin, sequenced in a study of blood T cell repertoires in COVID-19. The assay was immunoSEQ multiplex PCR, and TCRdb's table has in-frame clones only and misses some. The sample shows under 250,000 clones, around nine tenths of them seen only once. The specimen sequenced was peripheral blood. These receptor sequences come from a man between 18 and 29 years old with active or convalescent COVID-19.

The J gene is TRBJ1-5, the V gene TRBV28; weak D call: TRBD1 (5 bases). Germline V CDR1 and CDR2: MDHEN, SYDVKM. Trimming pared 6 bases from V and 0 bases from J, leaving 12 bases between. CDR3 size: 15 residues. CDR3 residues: CASRLGGNSNQPQHF. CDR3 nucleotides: TGTGCCAGCAGATTGGGGGGAAATAGCAATCAGCCCCAGCATTTT.

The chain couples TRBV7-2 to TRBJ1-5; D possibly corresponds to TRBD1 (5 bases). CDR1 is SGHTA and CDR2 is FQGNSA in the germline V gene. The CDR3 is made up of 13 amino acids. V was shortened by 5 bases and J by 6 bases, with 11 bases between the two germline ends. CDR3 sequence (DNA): TGTGCCAGCAGCGGAGGGACGACTCAGCCCCAGCATTTT. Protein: CASSGGTTQPQHF.

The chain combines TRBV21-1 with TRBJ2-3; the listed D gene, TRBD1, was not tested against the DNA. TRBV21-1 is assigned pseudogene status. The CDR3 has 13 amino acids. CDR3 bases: TGTGCCGACAAGGGGGCCCGGGGGGATACGCAGTATTTT. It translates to CADKGARGDTQYF.

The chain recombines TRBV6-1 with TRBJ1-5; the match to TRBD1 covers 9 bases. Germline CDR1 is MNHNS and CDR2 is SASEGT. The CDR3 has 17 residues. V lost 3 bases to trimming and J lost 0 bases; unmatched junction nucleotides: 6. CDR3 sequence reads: CASSDEDRGYSNQPQHF. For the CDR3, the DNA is TGTGCCAGCAGTGACGAGGACAGGGGATATAGCAATCAGCCCCAGCATTTT.

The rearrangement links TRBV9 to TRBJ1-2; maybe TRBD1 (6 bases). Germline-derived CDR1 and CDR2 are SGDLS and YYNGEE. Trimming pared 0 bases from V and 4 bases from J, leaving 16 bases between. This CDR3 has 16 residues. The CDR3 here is CASSVGGRGASYGYTF. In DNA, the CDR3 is TGTGCCAGCAGCGTAGGGGGCAGGGGAGCGTCCTATGGCTACACCTTC.

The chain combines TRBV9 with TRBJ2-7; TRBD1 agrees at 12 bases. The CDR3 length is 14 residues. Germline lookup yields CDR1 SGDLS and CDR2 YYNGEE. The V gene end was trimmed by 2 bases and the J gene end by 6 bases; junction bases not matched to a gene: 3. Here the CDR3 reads CASSVRDRGREQYF. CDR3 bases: TGTGCCAGCAGCGTTCGGGACAGGGGGCGCGAGCAGTACTTC.

DNA of the CDR3: TGTGCCAGCAGCTTCGACACCGATGCATGGACTAATGAAAAACTGTTTTTT. Amino acid sequence: CASSFDTDAWTNEKLFF. This rearrangement joins TRBV7-9 to TRBJ1-4; no firm D call. Trimming shortened V by 3 bases and J by 2 bases, and 16 bases separated the two germline ends. CDR3 length: 17 residues. Germline V CDR1 and CDR2: SEHNR, FQNEAQ (reference sequence). The variable domain in full, with the rest retrieved from reference TRBV7-9 and TRBJ1-4, is DTGVSQNPRHKITKRGQNVTFRCDPISEHNRLYWYRQTLGQGPEFLTYFQNEAQLEKSRLLSDRFSAERPKGSFSTLEIQRTEQGDSAMYLCASSFDTDAWTNEKLFFGSGTQLSVL.

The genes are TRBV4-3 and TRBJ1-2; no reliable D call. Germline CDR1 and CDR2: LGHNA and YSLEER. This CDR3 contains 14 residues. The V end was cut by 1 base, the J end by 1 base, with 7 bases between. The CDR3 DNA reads TGCGCCAGCAGCCAAGGTACAGATAACTATGGCTACACCTTC. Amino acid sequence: CASSQGTDNYGYTF.

The CDR3 DNA sequence: TGCGCCAGCAGCAGAGACTCGTTGGAGACCCAGTACTTC. This sequence encodes CASSRDSLETQYF. The chain uses TRBV5-1 and TRBJ2-5; unclear D gene. The germline gives CDR1 SGHRS, CDR2 YFSETQ. CDR3 length: 13 amino acids. Deletions cut 4 bases from V and 5 bases from J, with 12 bases between.

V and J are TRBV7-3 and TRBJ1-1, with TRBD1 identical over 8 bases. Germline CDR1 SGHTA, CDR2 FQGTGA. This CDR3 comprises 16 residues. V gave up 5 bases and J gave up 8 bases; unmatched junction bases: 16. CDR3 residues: CASSHIPGQEGIEAFF. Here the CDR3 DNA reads TGTGCCAGCAGCCATATCCCGGGACAGGAAGGGATCGAAGCTTTCTTT.

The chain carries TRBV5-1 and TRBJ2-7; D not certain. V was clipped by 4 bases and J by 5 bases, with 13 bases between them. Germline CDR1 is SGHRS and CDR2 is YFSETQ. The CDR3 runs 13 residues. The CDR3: CASSHSSTHEQYF. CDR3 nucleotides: TGCGCCAGCAGCCACTCTAGTACCCACGAGCAGTACTTC.

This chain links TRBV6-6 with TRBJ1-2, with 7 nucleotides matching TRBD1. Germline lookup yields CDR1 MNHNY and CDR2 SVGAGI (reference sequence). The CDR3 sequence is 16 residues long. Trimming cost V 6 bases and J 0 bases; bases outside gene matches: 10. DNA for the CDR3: TGTGCCAGCAGACCACGTCCGGGACAGACTAACTATGGCTACACCTTC. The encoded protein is CASRPRPGQTNYGYTF.

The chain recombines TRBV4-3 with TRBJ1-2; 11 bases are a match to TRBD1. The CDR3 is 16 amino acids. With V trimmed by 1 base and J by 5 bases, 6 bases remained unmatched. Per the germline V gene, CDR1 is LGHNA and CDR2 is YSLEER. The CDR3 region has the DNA TGCGCCAGCAGCCAAGGGCGGACAGGGGGCGTTTATGGCTACACCTTC. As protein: CASSQGRTGGVYGYTF.

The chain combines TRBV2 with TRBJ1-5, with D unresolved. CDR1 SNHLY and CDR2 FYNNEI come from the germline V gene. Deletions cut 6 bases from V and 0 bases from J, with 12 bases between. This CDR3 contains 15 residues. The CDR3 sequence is CASRAGVLSNQPQHF. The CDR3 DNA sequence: TGTGCCAGCAGGGCGGGCGTGCTTAGCAATCAGCCCCAGCATTTT.